This T cell receptor beta chain was sequenced for a study of shared clonotypes between healthy human individuals. Germline V gene sequence: CDR1 MGHDK, CDR2 SYGVNS. The V segment lost 4 bases and the J segment 2 bases; nucleotides outside the gene matches: 4. CDR3 length equals 14 residues. Whole-study findings and limits: Of the naive CD4 clonotypes, around 4.7% were shared across a handful of donors. Larger estimated richness was generally seen in naive subsets than in memory subsets.

It was about 210 ng DNA, about 30,000 T cell genomes, that sorted-subset replicate PCRs used. The data were produced by immunoSEQ multiplex PCR, yet TCRdb's version contains in-frame clones alone and is incomplete. Of approximately 720,000 clones in the sample, less than 80% were seen once. The CD4+ fraction was divided into a CD45RA+ naive subset and a CD45RA-negative memory subset. There are many counts of this clone. Its antigen remains unknown. This sequence joins TRBV25-1 and TRBJ2-7; 8 nucleotides line up with TRBD2. Sequenced sample: memory CD4+ T cells sorted from blood. Indicated subset: CD45RA-negative fraction. The sequence was collected from a woman aged 30 to 39 in good health. Here the CDR3 DNA reads TGTGCCAGCAGTGGACCGGGAGGGACCTACGAGCAGTACTTC. This encodes CASSGPGGTYEQYF.